This TCR beta chain originates from a study of T cell responses to AZD1222 COVID-19 vaccine. Trimming left V 0 bases short and J 2 bases short, with 10 bases between. Germline V gene lookup returns CDR1 MGHRA and CDR2 YSYEKL. The CDR3 loop spans 15 amino acids. TCRdb's copy holds only in-frame clones and misses some; the assay was immunoSEQ multiplex PCR. The table records 100,000 or so clones, about 86% of them present only once. This rearrangement joins TRBV4-1 to TRBJ1-2, with no clear D. Sequenced material: peripheral blood, taken on day 0 of AZD1222 vaccination. This clonotype was sampled from an adult in good health. CDR3 amino acids: CASSQDGNKNYGYTF. The CDR3 bases are TGCGCCAGCAGCCAAGATGGCAACAAGAACTATGGCTACACCTTC.